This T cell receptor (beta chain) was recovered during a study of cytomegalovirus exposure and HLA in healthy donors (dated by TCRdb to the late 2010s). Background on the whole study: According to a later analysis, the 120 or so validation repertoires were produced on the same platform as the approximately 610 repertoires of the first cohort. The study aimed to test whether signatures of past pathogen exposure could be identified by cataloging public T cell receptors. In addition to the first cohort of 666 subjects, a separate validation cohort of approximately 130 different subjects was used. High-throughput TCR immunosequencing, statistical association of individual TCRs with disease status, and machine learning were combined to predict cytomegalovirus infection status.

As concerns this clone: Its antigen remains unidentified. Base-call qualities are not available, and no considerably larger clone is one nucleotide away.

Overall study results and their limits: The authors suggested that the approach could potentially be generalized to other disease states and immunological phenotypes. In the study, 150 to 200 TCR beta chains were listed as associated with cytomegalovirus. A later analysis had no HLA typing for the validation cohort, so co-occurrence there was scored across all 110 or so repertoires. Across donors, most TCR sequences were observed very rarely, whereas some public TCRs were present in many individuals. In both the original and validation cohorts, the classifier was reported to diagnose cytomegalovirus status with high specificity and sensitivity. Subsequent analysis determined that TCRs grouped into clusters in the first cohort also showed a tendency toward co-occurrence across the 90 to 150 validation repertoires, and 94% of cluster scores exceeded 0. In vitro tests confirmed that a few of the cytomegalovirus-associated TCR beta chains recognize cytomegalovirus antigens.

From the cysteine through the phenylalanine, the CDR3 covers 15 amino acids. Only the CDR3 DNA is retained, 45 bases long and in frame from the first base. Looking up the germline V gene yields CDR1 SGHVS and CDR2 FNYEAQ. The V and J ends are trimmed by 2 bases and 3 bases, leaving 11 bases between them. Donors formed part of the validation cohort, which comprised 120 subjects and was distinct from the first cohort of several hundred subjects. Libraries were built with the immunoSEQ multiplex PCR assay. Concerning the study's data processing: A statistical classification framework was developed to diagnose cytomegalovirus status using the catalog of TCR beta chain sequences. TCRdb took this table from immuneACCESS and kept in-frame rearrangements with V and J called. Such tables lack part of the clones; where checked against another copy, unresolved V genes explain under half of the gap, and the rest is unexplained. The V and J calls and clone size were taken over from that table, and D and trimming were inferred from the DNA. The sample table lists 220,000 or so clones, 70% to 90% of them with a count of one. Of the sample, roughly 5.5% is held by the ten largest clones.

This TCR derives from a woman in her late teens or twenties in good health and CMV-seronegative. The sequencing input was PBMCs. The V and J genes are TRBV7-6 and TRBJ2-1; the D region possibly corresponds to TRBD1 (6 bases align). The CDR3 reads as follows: CASSLTRGYYNEQFF. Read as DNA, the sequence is TGTGCCAGCAGCTTAACCAGGGGCTACTACAATGAGCAGTTCTTC.